The next 5 T cell receptor beta chains were all read from a single sample in a study of CD8 T cells in ankylosing spondylitis. TCRdb reanalysed the 5' RACE reads using MiXCR and keeps one entry per CDR3 protein. The profile shows 230,000 or so distinct CDR3 sequences, 15% to 20% of them singletons. The sample consisted of blood, either unsorted or a sorted T cell fraction (not recorded which). The receptors originated from a male donor with ankylosing spondylitis or in good health (not recorded which).

The CDR3 spells CASSFVEGYNEQFF. In DNA, the CDR3 is TGTGCCAGCAGCTTCGTGGAAGGGTACAATGAGCAGTTCTTC. The V call is TRBV11-1, the J call TRBJ2-1; D uncertain. V was pared by 3 bases and J by 4 bases, with 10 bases between. The germline CDR1 and CDR2 sequences are SGHAT and FQDESV (reference sequence). The CDR3 runs to 14 residues.

This clonotype was detected a few times. This chain connects TRBV4-3 to TRBJ2-1, with TRBD2 matching 11 bases. This CDR3 region has 15 residues. J lost 5 bases, V lost 4 bases, and 4 bases had no gene match. Germline CDR1 and CDR2: LGHNA and YSLEER. As DNA, the CDR3 is TGCGCCAGCAGCCTCGGGACTAGCGGACACAATGAGCAGTTCTTC. It codes for CASSLGTSGHNEQFF.

This clonotype has more than one count but fewer than ten. The genes are TRBV20-1 and TRBJ2-7, with 11 bases matching TRBD2. Germline values: CDR1 DFQATT, CDR2 SNEGSKA (reference sequence). J lost 2 bases, V lost 3 bases, and 3 bases had no gene match. There are 14 residues in the CDR3. The CDR3 coding sequence is TGCAGTGCTAGCCTAGCGGGAGGTGCCTACGAGCAGTACTTC. It encodes CSASLAGGAYEQYF.

This rearrangement joins TRBV7-3 to TRBJ2-5; 8 bases agree with TRBD1. V shed 2 bases, J shed 4 bases, and the junction held 3 bases outside the gene matches. The CDR3 totals 14 residues. Germline V gives CDR1 SGHTA, CDR2 FQGTGA. Here the CDR3 DNA reads TGTGCCAGCAGCTTAGCAGGGGGCATAGAGACCCAGTACTTC. Protein: CASSLAGGIETQYF. The whole variable domain, filled in from reference TRBV7-3 and TRBJ2-5, reads GAGVSQTPSNKVTEKGKYVELRCDPISGHTALYWYRQSLGQGPEFLIYFQGTGAADDSGLPNDRFFAVRPEGSVSTLKIQRTERGDSAVYLCASSLAGGIETQYFGPGTRLLVL.

This clonotype was recorded at least ten times. This rearrangement joins TRBV10-3 to TRBJ2-7; TRBD2 matches at 7 bases. CDR3 length equals 14 residues. J lost 0 bases, V lost 9 bases, and 8 bases had no gene match. Germline V gene sequence: CDR1 ENHRY, CDR2 SYGVKD. DNA for the CDR3: TGTGCCATGGGAGGGTGGAACTCCTCCTACGAGCAGTACTTC. Amino acids: CAMGGWNSSYEQYF.